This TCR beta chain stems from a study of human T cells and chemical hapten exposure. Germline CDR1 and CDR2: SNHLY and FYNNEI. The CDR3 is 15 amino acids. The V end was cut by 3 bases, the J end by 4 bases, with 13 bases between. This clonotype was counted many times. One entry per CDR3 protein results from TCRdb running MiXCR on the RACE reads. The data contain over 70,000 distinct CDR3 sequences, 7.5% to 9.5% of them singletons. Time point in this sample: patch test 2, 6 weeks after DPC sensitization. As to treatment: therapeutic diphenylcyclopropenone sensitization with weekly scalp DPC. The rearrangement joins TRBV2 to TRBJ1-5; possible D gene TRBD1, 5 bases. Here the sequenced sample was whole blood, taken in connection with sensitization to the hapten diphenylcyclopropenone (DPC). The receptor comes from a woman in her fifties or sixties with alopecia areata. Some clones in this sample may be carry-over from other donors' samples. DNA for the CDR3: TGTGCCAGCAGTGATAGCTGGGGGGGAAATCAGCCCCAGCATTTT. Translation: CASSDSWGGNQPQHF.